This entry lists 5 T cell receptor beta chains sequenced from one sample in a study of T-cell reconstitution after alpha-beta-depleted transplantation in children. Unique molecular identifiers were incorporated into the prepared TCRbeta library. MiXCR was run by TCRdb on the PCR reads, yielding one entry per CDR3 protein. This table holds 120,000 to 150,000 distinct CDR3 sequences, around 10% found once. The sequences come from PBMCs, mostly from graft donor cells, collected 180 days after TCRalphabeta/CD19-depleted stem cell transplant. These TCRs come from a female patient aged 2 to 10 who had a stem cell transplant for congenital amegakaryocytic thrombocytopenia, so the T cells may come from the graft donor.

This clonotype was detected many times. The chain combines TRBV12-3 or TRBV12-4 with TRBJ2-1, with 7 bases fitting TRBD1. With V trimmed by 6 bases and J by 4 bases, 9 bases remained unmatched. This CDR3 has 15 amino acids. As DNA, the CDR3 is TGTGCCAGCAGCTCCGGGACAGAGGGGTACAATGAGCAGTTCTTC. It codes for CASSSGTEGYNEQFF.

V usage is TRBV6-1 and J usage is TRBJ1-2; D possibly corresponds to TRBD1 (6 bases). Germline assignment: CDR1 MNHNS and CDR2 SASEGT. With 5 bases removed from V and 8 bases from J, the gap between germline ends came to 15 bases. The CDR3 has 13 amino acids. CDR3 loop: CASSPKQGRGYTF. The DNA of the CDR3 is TGTGCCAGCAGTCCAAAACAGGGTCGGGGCTACACCTTC.

This clonotype was counted many times. The rearrangement joins TRBV20-1 to TRBJ2-1, with 12 bases identical to TRBD2. Germline loops: CDR1 DFQATT, CDR2 SNEGSKA (reference sequence). V trimming: 4 bases; J trimming: 6 bases; junction bases outside the gene matches: 1. The CDR3 loop spans 13 amino acids. The CDR3 loop reads CSATSGRANEQFF. The CDR3 DNA is TGCAGTGCTACTAGCGGGAGGGCCAATGAGCAGTTCTTC.

This clonotype has ten or more counts. The chain has TRBV6-1 and TRBJ2-7, with 8 bases that match TRBD1. There are 16 residues in the CDR3. Trimming at V came to 5 bases and at J to 3 bases, leaving 12 bases not matched to a gene. The germline CDR1 and CDR2 sequences are MNHNS and SASEGT. The CDR3 nucleotides read TGTGCCAGCAGTACAATCCCGGGACAGGTCGTCTACGAGCAGTACTTC. The encoded protein is CASSTIPGQVVYEQYF.

A word on this clonotype: The junction and the germline gene differ at one end; a read error may be behind it. The rearrangement uses TRBV7-2 and TRBJ1-6; tentatively, D is TRBD1 (5 bases). CDR1 is SGHTA and CDR2 is FQGNSA in the germline V gene. This CDR3 comprises 15 residues. The CDR3 protein is CVSSTRQQYNSPLHF. The CDR3 region has the DNA TGTGTCAGCAGCACCAGACAGCAGTATAATTCACCCCTCCACTTT.